Below are 32 T cell receptor beta chains sequenced from a single sample in a study of cytomegalovirus exposure and HLA in healthy donors. Primers for the PCR totalled 60 Vbeta and 13 Jbeta. The repertoire was sequenced with immunoSEQ multiplex PCR; TCRdb's copy has only in-frame clones and lacks some. The data hold more than 45,000 clones, with over 80% observed a single time. The sequencing sample was made of PBMCs. All receptors come from a young man in good health and CMV-seronegative.

This clone was recorded once. The rearrangement uses TRBV30 and TRBJ2-1, with TRBD2 as a possible D gene (7 bases). The CDR3 totals 14 residues. The V end was cut by 0 bases, the J end by 8 bases, with 14 bases between. Per germline, CDR1 GTSNPN and CDR2 SVGIG (reference sequence). The CDR3 spells CAWSVGGGPDEQFF. CDR3 nucleotides: TGTGCCTGGAGTGTTGGGGGGGGGCCGGATGAGCAGTTCTTC.

About this clone itself: Without the conserved terminal phenylalanine or tryptophan, this CDR3 likely stems from a read error. The V gene is TRBV28, the J gene TRBJ1-2; D may be TRBD1 (6 bases). Trimming pared 3 bases from V and 8 bases from J, leaving 13 bases between. The CDR3 runs 13 residues. Germline V gene data show CDR1 as MDHEN and CDR2 as SYDVKM. DNA for the CDR3: TGTGCCAGCAGTTTTGGACAGACTATAGGCTACACCCTC. Encoded protein: CASSFGQTIGYTL.

This chain uses TRBV7-9 with TRBJ1-3; D unresolved. V dropped 2 bases and J dropped 0 bases, with 5 bases sitting between them. The CDR3 loop spans 14 amino acids. The germline V gene encodes CDR1 SEHNR and CDR2 FQNEAQ (reference sequence). CDR3 region: CASSLSGSGNTIYF. The CDR3 coding sequence is TGTGCCAGCAGCTTATCGGGCTCTGGAAACACCATATATTTT.

The rearrangement links TRBV4-1 to TRBJ2-1; 8 bases map to TRBD1. There are 18 residues in the CDR3. The trim removed 0 bases at V and 2 bases at J, leaving 9 bases unmatched. Per germline, CDR1 MGHRA and CDR2 YSYEKL. The CDR3 here is CASSQDPGQGPPYNEQFF. CDR3 DNA: TGCGCCAGCAGCCAAGATCCAGGACAGGGCCCCCCCTACAATGAGCAGTTCTTC.

This chain joins TRBV10-2 and TRBJ2-5; 7 bases line up with TRBD1. The assigned J gene may be wrong: the sequence end matches TRBJ2-7 better. The CDR3 runs to 12 residues. Germline CDR1 reads WSHSY; CDR2 reads SAAADI. Written as DNA, the CDR3 is TGCGCCAGCTGGACAGGAGGCCACGAGCAGTACTTC. Translating gives CASWTGGHEQYF.

The chain carries TRBV4-1 and TRBJ1-1; TRBD1 might be the D (6 bases). V lost 3 bases, J lost 5 bases, and 16 bases lay in between. Germline V gene sequence: CDR1 MGHRA, CDR2 YSYEKL. The length of the CDR3 is 15 residues. The CDR3 here is CASSHGGATMTEAFF. The CDR3 region has the DNA TGCGCCAGCAGCCATGGGGGGGCGACCATGACTGAAGCTTTCTTT.

V and J are TRBV6-1 and TRBJ2-5, with D perhaps TRBD2 (7 bases). Germline lookup yields CDR1 MNHNS and CDR2 SASEGT. This CDR3 has 14 amino acids. V lost 8 bases and J 7 bases, leaving 20 bases between the germline ends. The CDR3 spells CASGGGGAEGTQYF. The CDR3 nucleotides read TGTGCCAGCGGCGGAGGGGGGGCCGAGGGGACCCAGTACTTC.

J is TRBJ1-6 and V is TRBV7-9; 9 nucleotides agree with TRBD1. Germline V gene lookup returns CDR1 SEHNR and CDR2 FQNEAQ (reference sequence). The CDR3 covers 14 residues. The V gene end was trimmed by 8 bases and the J gene end by 8 bases; junction bases not matched to a gene: 7. The CDR3 spells CASSEQGADSPLHF. In DNA, the CDR3 is TGTGCCAGCTCGGAACAGGGGGCTGATTCACCCCTCCACTTT.

This clone has a single count. Different DNA sequences within this sample yield the same CDR3. This rearrangement joins TRBV5-4 to TRBJ1-2; D call uncertain. V lost 0 bases to trimming and J lost 2 bases, with 8 bases between them. There are 14 residues in the CDR3. Germline lookup yields CDR1 SGHNT and CDR2 YYREEE (reference sequence). The CDR3 bases are TGTGCCAGCAGCTTGGCCGGAGTAAACTATGGCTACACCTTC. Its protein is CASSLAGVNYGYTF.

The CDR3 region has the DNA TGTGCCAGCTCACTACACCCAGGAAACACTGAAGCTTTCTTT. It yields the protein CASSLHPGNTEAFF. The chain links TRBV18 to TRBJ1-1; D unresolved. This CDR3 has 14 amino acids. Germline CDR1 reads KGHSH; CDR2 reads LQKENI. V shed 4 bases and J shed 2 bases, with 11 bases lying between them.

The rearrangement joins TRBV21-1 to TRBJ1-1; the table names TRBD1, a call not compared with the DNA. TRBV21-1 is reported as a pseudogene. The CDR3 consists of 14 residues. This chain's CDR3 is CASSKEGANTEAFF. In nucleotides, the CDR3 is TGTGCCAGCAGCAAAGAGGGGGCGAACACTGAAGCTTTCTTT.

The V gene is TRBV18, the J gene TRBJ1-1, with unresolved D. Germline assignment: CDR1 KGHSH and CDR2 LQKENI. V was shortened by 2 bases and J by 0 bases, with 13 bases between the two germline ends. The CDR3 sequence is 16 residues long. CDR3 nucleotides: TGTGCCAGCTCACCAATGGAGAACCCATTGAACACTGAAGCTTTCTTT. Protein product: CASSPMENPLNTEAFF.

The V call is TRBV11-3, the J call TRBJ1-5; 9 bases map to TRBD1. With V trimmed by 7 bases and J by 4 bases, 8 bases remained unmatched. The CDR3 runs 15 residues. CDR1 is SGHNT and CDR2 is YENEEA in the germline V gene. In DNA, the CDR3 is TGTGCCAGCACCCCGCGGACAGGGGCTAATCAGCCCCAGCATTTT. Amino acid sequence: CASTPRTGANQPQHF.

This sequence joins TRBV11-1 and TRBJ2-1; 9 bases match TRBD1. Germline CDR1 reads SGHAT; CDR2 reads FQDESV (reference sequence). This CDR3 has 12 residues. V shed 8 bases and J 7 bases; nucleotides not matched to a gene: 3. CDR3 in amino acids: CASGTGRNEQFF. The CDR3 bases are TGTGCCAGCGGGACAGGGCGGAATGAGCAGTTCTTC.

V is TRBV19 and J is TRBJ1-1; 7 positions match TRBD1. Per germline, CDR1 LNHDA and CDR2 SQIVND (reference sequence). The CDR3 is 14 amino acids. The junction had 14 bases not matched to a gene; V was cut back by 7 bases and J by 9 bases. The CDR3 here is CASKWQGEMAKAFF. The CDR3 DNA follows: TGTGCCAGTAAATGGCAGGGGGAGATGGCGAAAGCTTTCTTT.

Only a few counts were recorded for this clone. The chain links TRBV28 to TRBJ2-1, with 9 bases fitting TRBD2. V lost 6 bases and J lost 3; bases outside the gene matches: 6. CDR3 length: 15 residues. Germline V gives CDR1 MDHEN, CDR2 SYDVKM. The DNA for the CDR3 is TGTGCCAGCAGCTCCGGGACTAGCCGCTACAATGAGCAGTTCTTC. Its protein product is CASSSGTSRYNEQFF.

Note on this clone: A read error may account for a junction end that differs from germline. The same CDR3 also results from other DNA sequences found in this sample. The chain recombines TRBV5-6 with TRBJ2-6; TRBD1 is a possible D gene (6 bases). Germline values: CDR1 SGHDT, CDR2 YYEEEE. The CDR3 totals 13 residues. The CDR3 coding sequence is TGCGCCAGCAGCTTAGGGACAATCGCCGTCCTGACTTTC. Its protein is CASSLGTIAVLTF. Full variable domain (remainder filled in from reference TRBV5-6 and TRBJ2-6): DAGVTQSPTHLIKTRGQQVTLRCSPKSGHDTVSWYQQALGQGPQFIFQYYEEEERQRGNFPDRFSGHQFPNYSSELNVNALLLGDSALYLCASSLGTIAVLTFGAGSRLTVL.

The chain employs TRBV7-8 and TRBJ1-6; 7 positions match TRBD1. The ends lost 1 base at V and 10 bases at J; junction bases unmatched: 7. The germline gives CDR1 SGHVS, CDR2 FQNEAQ. The CDR3 contains 15 residues. In DNA, the CDR3 is TGTGCCAGCAGCTTAGGAGACAGGGTGAACTCACCCCTCCACTTT. The encoded protein is CASSLGDRVNSPLHF.

The CDR3 loop reads CASSYGAGPVSYEQYF. The CDR3 bases are TGTGCCAGCAGTTACGGGGCGGGACCTGTATCCTACGAGCAGTACTTC. This chain joins TRBV6-5 and TRBJ2-7; tentative D call: TRBD2 (6 bases). The CDR3 covers 16 residues. The V end was cut by 2 bases, the J end by 1 base, with 15 bases between. CDR1 and CDR2 from the germline V gene are MNHEY and SVGAGI.

The chain employs TRBV7-6 and TRBJ2-3, with TRBD2 matching 9 bases. Trimming at V came to 6 bases and at J to 3 bases, leaving 13 bases not matched to a gene. The germline gives CDR1 SGHVS, CDR2 FNYEAQ. The CDR3 consists of 17 residues. CDR3 nucleotide sequence: TGTGCCAGCAGGAGATCTAGCGGGAAATGGTCGACAGATACGCAGTATTTT. This sequence encodes CASRRSSGKWSTDTQYF.

The chain recombines TRBV6-6 with TRBJ1-6, with D perhaps TRBD1 (6 bases). From germline, CDR1 is MNHNY and CDR2 SVGAGI (reference sequence). The CDR3 runs 15 residues. Trimming shortened V by 8 bases and J by 5 bases, and 16 bases separated the two germline ends. CDR3 sequence (DNA): TGTGCCAGCCAAACAGGGTATGGTGATAATTCACCCCTCCACTTT. Protein sequence: CASQTGYGDNSPLHF.

V and J are TRBV7-2 and TRBJ1-2, with no clear D. Trimming cost V 2 bases and J 7 bases, with 23 bases left between them. The CDR3 consists of 17 residues. Germline V lookup: CDR1 SGHTA, CDR2 FQGNSA. The CDR3 protein is CASSLNPLASSPGGYTF. Here the CDR3 DNA reads TGTGCCAGCAGCTTAAACCCCTTGGCCAGCTCCCCGGGTGGCTACACCTTC. The full variable domain, its missing parts supplied by reference TRBV7-2 and TRBJ1-2, is GAGVSQSPSNKVTEKGKDVELRCDPISGHTALYWYRQSLGQGLEFLIYFQGNSAPDKSGLPSDRFSAERTGGSVSTLTIQRTQQEDSAVYLCASSLNPLASSPGGYTFGSGTRLTVV.

The chain carries TRBV9 and TRBJ2-5; 7 bases fit TRBD1. Germline CDR1 reads SGDLS; CDR2 reads YYNGEE. The CDR3 contains 13 residues. V lost 5 bases, J lost 5 bases, and 6 bases stayed unmatched. CDR3 sequence reads: CASSEQGTETQYF. CDR3 bases: TGTGCCAGCAGTGAACAGGGGACGGAGACCCAGTACTTC.

The chain uses TRBV4-3 and TRBJ1-2; 9 bases fit TRBD1. The junction had 13 bases not matched to a gene; V was cut back by 1 base and J by 4 bases. The CDR3 contains 18 residues. Germline V gene lookup returns CDR1 LGHNA and CDR2 YSLEER. CDR3: CASSQVGTRDRVIYGYTF. The CDR3 nucleotides read TGCGCCAGCAGCCAAGTTGGGACCCGGGACAGGGTTATCTATGGCTACACCTTC.

This chain links TRBV19 with TRBJ1-1; 12 bases agree with TRBD1. Germline V gene lookup returns CDR1 LNHDA and CDR2 SQIVND (reference sequence). The CDR3 has 17 amino acids. V lost 9 bases to trimming and J lost 4 bases; unmatched junction nucleotides: 15. CDR3 residues: CASLYPGTGGVGTEAFF. CDR3 coding DNA: TGTGCCAGCCTCTATCCCGGGACAGGGGGCGTTGGCACTGAAGCTTTCTTT.

This clone was found a few times. The rearrangement links TRBV29-1 to TRBJ2-5; 16 bases agree with TRBD2. With the DNA end fitting TRBJ2-7 better, the J assignment may be wrong. Per the germline V gene, CDR1 is SQVTM and CDR2 is ANQGSEA. The CDR3 runs to 20 residues. The CDR3 DNA reads TGCAGCGTAACCGGGACTAGCGGGGGGGCTACGCCCCGAAAAACCTACGAGCAGTACTTC. It codes for CSVTGTSGGATPRKTYEQYF.

This clone was seen more than once but under ten times. The J gene is TRBJ1-1, the V gene TRBV29-1, with a weak D call TRBD1 (6 bases). This CDR3 comprises 14 residues. V dropped 7 bases and J dropped 2 bases, with 17 bases sitting between them. Germline V gene lookup returns CDR1 SQVTM and CDR2 ANQGSEA. The CDR3 sequence: CSAHRDHLNTEAFF. For the CDR3, the DNA is TGCAGCGCCCACAGGGATCACCTTAACACTGAAGCTTTCTTT.

This clone has just one count. J is TRBJ2-1 and V is TRBV7-6; 14 nucleotides line up with TRBD2. The CDR3 has 16 residues. The germline V gene has CDR1 SGHVS and CDR2 FNYEAQ. Trimming removed 3 bases from V and 9 bases from J; junction bases left unmatched: 7. Written as DNA, the CDR3 is TGTGCCAGCAGCTTGGGACTAGCGGGGGCTCAAGGTGAGCAGTTCTTC. This translates into CASSLGLAGAQGEQFF.

V usage is TRBV19 and J usage is TRBJ2-1, with 7 bases identical to TRBD1. The CDR3 contains 13 residues. Germline V gene sequence: CDR1 LNHDA, CDR2 SQIVND (reference sequence). The ends lost 6 bases at V and 3 bases at J; junction bases unmatched: 2. DNA for the CDR3: TGTGCCAGTAGGACAGGGAGCTACAATGAGCAGTTCTTC. It is translated as CASRTGSYNEQFF.

The chain has TRBV30 and TRBJ1-4, with D possibly TRBD1 on 5 matching bases. There are 15 residues in the CDR3. V lost 0 bases, J lost 4 bases, and 12 bases lay in between. CDR1 and CDR2 from the germline V gene are GTSNPN and SVGIG (reference sequence). Here the CDR3 reads CAWSVRPGLNEKLFF. CDR3 DNA: TGTGCCTGGAGTGTACGTCCAGGGCTTAATGAAAAACTGTTTTTT. Full variable domain (rest looked up from reference TRBV30 and TRBJ1-4): SQTIHQWPATLVQPVGSPLSLECTVEGTSNPNLYWYRQAAGRGLQLLFYSVGIGQISSEVPQNLSASRPQDRQFILSSKKLLLSDSGFYLCAWSVRPGLNEKLFFGSGTQLSVL.

The chain recombines TRBV5-5 with TRBJ1-5, with TRBD1 as a possible D gene (6 bases). There are 14 residues in the CDR3. V lost 0 bases and J lost 7, with 11 bases in between. CDR1 is SGHKS, CDR2 YYEKEE, per germline (reference sequence). The CDR3 is CASSLVRGGQPQHF. The CDR3 bases are TGTGCCAGCAGCTTGGTTCGGGGGGGCCAGCCCCAGCATTTT.

This clone was counted a few times. J is TRBJ2-1 and V is TRBV27, with 7 bases that match TRBD1. Germline CDR1 MNHEY, CDR2 SMNVEV (reference sequence). CDR3 size: 16 residues. J was trimmed by 7 bases and V by 3 bases; bases with no gene match: 12. In DNA, the CDR3 is TGTGCCAGCAGTTTTTATAGGACAAGGGGGCTGAATGAGCAGTTCTTC. As protein: CASSFYRTRGLNEQFF.